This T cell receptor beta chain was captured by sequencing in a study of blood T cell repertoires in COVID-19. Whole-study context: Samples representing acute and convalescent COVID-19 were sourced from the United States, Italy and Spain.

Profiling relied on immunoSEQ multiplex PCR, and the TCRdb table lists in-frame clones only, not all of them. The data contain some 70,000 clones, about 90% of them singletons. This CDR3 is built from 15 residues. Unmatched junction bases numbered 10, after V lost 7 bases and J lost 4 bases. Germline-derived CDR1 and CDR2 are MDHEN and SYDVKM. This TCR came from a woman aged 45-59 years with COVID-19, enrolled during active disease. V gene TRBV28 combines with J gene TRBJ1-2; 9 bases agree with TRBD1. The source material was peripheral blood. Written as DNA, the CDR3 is TGTGCCAGCACTTCGTCGGGACAGGGAGGCTATGGCTACACCTTC. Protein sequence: CASTSSGQGGYGYTF.